This T cell receptor beta chain was sequenced for a study of graft-versus-host responses after intestinal transplantation. Of note for this clone: Antigen: not known.

Repertoires were generated with immunoSEQ multiplex PCR, while TCRdb's copy carries only in-frame clones and drops some. The sample records about 93,000 clones, over 80% being singletons. Germline CDR1 is SGHTA and CDR2 is FQGNSA. The J segment lost 5 bases and the V segment lost 2 bases, leaving 8 bases of the junction unmatched. The CDR3 runs to 16 residues. General study findings and limits: In recipient marrow, GvH clones were found, and some appeared first in ileum or blood. Within allografts, high graft-versus-host to host-versus-graft clonal ratios were seen among patients with graft-donor T cell macrochimerism.

Sequencing used unstimulated CD8+ T cells sorted from spleen or lymph node cells, obtained before intestinal transplant. The sequence was collected from a human donor who received an intestinal transplant. The gene calls are TRBV7-2 and TRBJ2-3; 9 bases map to TRBD2. In DNA, the CDR3 is TGTGCCAGCAGCTTAATTGCGGGAGGGGTAGGAGATACGCAGTATTTT. Translated, it gives CASSLIAGGVGDTQYF.